These 17 T cell receptor beta chains came from one sample sequenced in a study of T cell responses to AZD1222 COVID-19 vaccine. Sequencing used immunoSEQ multiplex PCR; TCRdb keeps in-frame clones, though not all of them. The table lists 120,000 or so clones, roughly 85% of them singletons. The specimen comprised peripheral blood, sampled on day 0 of AZD1222 vaccination. These receptors came from an adult in good health.

V gene TRBV11-3 combines with J gene TRBJ2-5; TRBD1 matches 8 bases. This CDR3 has 15 residues. Germline V gene lookup returns CDR1 SGHNT and CDR2 YENEEA. The trim removed 5 bases at V and 6 bases at J, leaving 11 bases unmatched. CDR3 bases: TGTGCCAGCAGCAGGGGGGCAGGGGGCCAGAAGACCCAGTACTTC. Protein: CASSRGAGGQKTQYF.

The V gene is TRBV7-9, the J gene TRBJ2-7, with TRBD2 identical over 7 bases. The germline gives CDR1 SEHNR, CDR2 FQNEAQ (reference sequence). The junction had 12 bases not matched to a gene; V was cut back by 4 bases and J by 3 bases. The CDR3 is 16 residues long. The CDR3, as DNA: TGTGCCAGCAGCTCTCCTCTTCCGGGACTACTCTACGAGCAGTACTTC. Its protein product is CASSSPLPGLLYEQYF.

The rearrangement links TRBV6-6 to TRBJ2-3, with 15 bases matching TRBD2. Germline trimming cut 4 bases from V and 4 bases from J; bases unmatched to any gene: 3. CDR1 MNHNY and CDR2 SVGAGI come from the germline V gene (reference sequence). The CDR3 length is 16 residues. CDR3 sequence: CASSSRTSGGADTQYF. The CDR3, as DNA: TGTGCCAGCAGTTCCCGGACTAGCGGGGGGGCAGATACGCAGTATTTT.

V and J are TRBV2 and TRBJ1-6, with D unresolved. The CDR3 contains 17 residues. Germline V CDR1 and CDR2: SNHLY, FYNNEI. The V end lost 1 base, the J end lost 9 bases, and 19 bases lay between the germline ends. CDR3 protein: CASSEDSWPKGRSPLHF. In DNA, the CDR3 is TGTGCCAGCAGTGAAGATTCGTGGCCCAAAGGGCGTTCACCCCTCCACTTT.

The chain employs TRBV19 and TRBJ1-5, with D possibly TRBD1 on 5 matching bases. Trimming pared 5 bases from V and 5 bases from J, leaving 19 bases between. The CDR3 is made up of 16 amino acids. Germline assignment: CDR1 LNHDA and CDR2 SQIVND (reference sequence). The CDR3 sequence: CASSPRGEQLHQPQHF. The CDR3 DNA is TGTGCCAGTAGTCCCCGGGGGGAACAGCTTCATCAGCCCCAGCATTTT.

This sequence joins TRBV6-1 and TRBJ2-2, with D perhaps matching TRBD1 (6 bases). Germline values: CDR1 MNHNS, CDR2 SASEGT. With 0 bases removed from V and 5 bases from J, the gap between germline ends came to 13 bases. This CDR3 is 16 amino acids long. CDR3 region: CASSEAIWTVTGELFF. The CDR3 coding sequence is TGTGCCAGCAGTGAAGCGATCTGGACAGTAACCGGGGAGCTGTTTTTT.

The rearrangement joins TRBV9 to TRBJ1-3; D is undetermined. The CDR3 is made up of 15 amino acids. The V end was cut by 4 bases, the J end by 7 bases, with 18 bases between. Germline V CDR1 and CDR2: SGDLS, YYNGEE. The CDR3 spells CASSQPPEERNTIYF. Here the CDR3 DNA reads TGTGCCAGCAGCCAACCACCAGAGGAAAGGAACACCATATATTTT.

The J gene is TRBJ2-1, the V gene TRBV11-3, with 11 bases fitting TRBD2. The CDR3 has 15 residues. With V trimmed by 4 bases and J by 4 bases, 3 bases remained unmatched. Germline loops: CDR1 SGHNT, CDR2 YENEEA. CDR3 in DNA: TGTGCCAGCAGCTCGGGACTAGCGGTATACAATGAGCAGTTCTTC. Its protein product is CASSSGLAVYNEQFF. Based on the CDR3 plus reference TRBV11-3 and TRBJ2-1, the full variable domain is EAGVVQSPRYKIIEKKQPVAFWCNPISGHNTLYWYLQNLGQGPELLIRYENEEAVDDSQLPKDRFSAERLKGVDSTLKIQPAELGDSAVYLCASSSGLAVYNEQFFGPGTRLTVL.

The chain has TRBV30 and TRBJ1-5, with D unclear. The V end was cut by 0 bases, the J end by 6 bases, with 6 bases between. Per the germline V gene, CDR1 is GTSNPN and CDR2 is SVGIG (reference sequence). The CDR3 runs to 12 residues. The CDR3 spells CAWSVQGQPQHF. CDR3 coding DNA: TGTGCCTGGAGTGTACAAGGTCAGCCCCAGCATTTT.

V is TRBV20-1 and J is TRBJ1-5; TRBD1 might be the D (5 bases). The V gene's germline CDR1 is DFQATT and CDR2 SNEGSKA (reference sequence). The CDR3 extends over 13 amino acids. Trimming removed 3 bases at V and 5 bases at J, with 11 bases between. CDR3 residues: CSASGAEDQPQHF. The CDR3 DNA sequence: TGCAGTGCTAGTGGGGCAGAGGATCAGCCCCAGCATTTT.

As concerns this clone: Other DNA sequences in the same sample also yield this CDR3. The CDR3, as DNA: TGTGCCAGCAGCTCACCCAACTATGGCTACACCTTC. Translating gives CASSSPNYGYTF. The genes are TRBV7-9 and TRBJ1-2; D remains unclear. The length of the CDR3 is 12 residues. Germline V gives CDR1 SEHNR, CDR2 FQNEAQ (reference sequence). V lost 4 bases, J lost 2 bases, and 5 bases lay in between.

This clone was detected only once. The chain is built from TRBV10-3 and TRBJ2-5; D unresolved. V lost 2 bases and J lost 5, with 9 bases in between. From germline, CDR1 is ENHRY and CDR2 SYGVKD. The CDR3 loop spans 13 amino acids. The CDR3 DNA is TGTGCCATCAGTGAGGGTCGACCGGAGACCCAGTACTTC. It encodes CAISEGRPETQYF.

The J gene is TRBJ1-6, the V gene TRBV7-8; D remains ambiguous. Trimming stripped 5 bases from V and 13 bases from J, with 12 bases between. The CDR3 is 12 amino acids. Germline loops: CDR1 SGHVS, CDR2 FQNEAQ. CDR3 DNA sequence: TGTGCCAGCAGCCTAAACGGGATCCCCCTCCACTTT. Encoded protein: CASSLNGIPLHF.

The table lists this clone with a count of one. This chain uses TRBV11-2 with TRBJ1-5, with 8 bases matching TRBD1. V lost 6 bases, J lost 2 bases, and 9 bases stayed unmatched. The germline V gene has CDR1 SGHAT and CDR2 FQNNGV. The CDR3 runs 16 residues. CDR3 sequence reads: CASRRKDREGNQPQHF. In DNA form, the CDR3 reads TGTGCCAGCAGACGCAAGGACAGGGAAGGCAATCAGCCCCAGCATTTT. The complete variable domain, with remaining parts taken from reference TRBV11-2 and TRBJ1-5, reads EAGVAQSPRYKIIEKRQSVAFWCNPISGHATLYWYQQILGQGPKLLIQFQNNGVVDDSQLPKDRFSAERLKGVDSTLKIQPAKLEDSAVYLCASRRKDREGNQPQHFGDGTRLSIL.

This chain links TRBV28 with TRBJ2-7; tentative D call: TRBD1 (7 bases). Trimming removed 6 bases from V and 6 bases from J, with 18 bases in between. The CDR3 is made up of 14 amino acids. Germline CDR1 is MDHEN and CDR2 is SYDVKM. The CDR3 coding sequence is TGTGCCAGCAGGGAGGGTGGAGGGGGCAGCGAGCAGTACTTC. Amino acids: CASREGGGGSEQYF.

The chain links TRBV10-3 to TRBJ2-5, with TRBD1 identical over 10 bases. Trimming removed 5 bases from V and 3 bases from J; junction bases left unmatched: 3. The CDR3 covers 14 residues. Germline CDR1 ENHRY, CDR2 SYGVKD. The CDR3 nucleotides read TGTGCCATCAGTAGACAGGGGGCCGAAGAGACCCAGTACTTC. Translating gives CAISRQGAEETQYF.

The genes are TRBV13 and TRBJ2-1; 7 nucleotides match TRBD1. CDR1 and CDR2 from the germline V gene are PRHDT and FYEKMQ (reference sequence). V was pared by 6 bases and J by 0 bases, with 8 bases of the junction left unmatched. This CDR3 region has 16 residues. CDR3 sequence: CASRMTGSSSYNEQFF. In DNA, the CDR3 is TGTGCCAGCAGGATGACAGGGTCGAGCTCCTACAATGAGCAGTTCTTC.